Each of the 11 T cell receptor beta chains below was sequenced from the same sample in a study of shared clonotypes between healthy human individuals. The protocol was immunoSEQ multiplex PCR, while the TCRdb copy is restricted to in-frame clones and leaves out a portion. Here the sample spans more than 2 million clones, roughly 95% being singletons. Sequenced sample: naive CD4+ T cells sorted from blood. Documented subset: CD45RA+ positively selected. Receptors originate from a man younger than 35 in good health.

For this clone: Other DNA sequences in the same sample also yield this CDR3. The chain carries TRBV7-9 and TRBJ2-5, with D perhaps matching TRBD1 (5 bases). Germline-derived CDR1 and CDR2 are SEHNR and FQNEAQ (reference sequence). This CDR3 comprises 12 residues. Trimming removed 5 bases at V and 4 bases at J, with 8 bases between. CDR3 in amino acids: CASSPGSETQYF. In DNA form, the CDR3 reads TGTGCCAGCAGCCCAGGGTCAGAGACCCAGTACTTC.

CDR3 sequence: CASSPRVMNTEAFF. The CDR3 nucleotides are TGTGCCAGCTCACCACGGGTTATGAACACTGAAGCTTTCTTT. J is TRBJ1-1 and V is TRBV18; D gene uncertain. V was shortened by 1 base and J by 0 bases, with 6 bases between the two germline ends. This CDR3 spans 14 amino acids. Germline assignment: CDR1 KGHSH and CDR2 LQKENI. Drawing the rest from reference TRBV18 and TRBJ1-1, the complete variable domain is NAGVMQNPRHLVRRRGQEARLRCSPMKGHSHVYWYRQLPEEGLKFMVYLQKENIIDESGMPKERFSAEFPKEGPSILRIQQVVRGDSAAYFCASSPRVMNTEAFFGQGTRLTVV.

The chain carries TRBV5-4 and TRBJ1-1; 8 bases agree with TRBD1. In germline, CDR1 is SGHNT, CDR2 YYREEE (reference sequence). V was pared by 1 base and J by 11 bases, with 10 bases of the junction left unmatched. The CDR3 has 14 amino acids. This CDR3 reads CASSLKDRAFTAFF. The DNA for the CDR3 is TGTGCCAGCAGCTTGAAGGACAGGGCTTTTACGGCTTTCTTT.

The CDR3 spells CASSSRDRGHGYTF. In DNA form, the CDR3 reads TGTGCCAGCAGCTCCCGGGACAGGGGGCATGGCTACACCTTC. The J gene is TRBJ1-2, the V gene TRBV7-9, with TRBD1 matching 12 bases. V gave up 4 bases and J gave up 6 bases; unmatched junction bases: 3. Germline V gives CDR1 SEHNR, CDR2 FQNEAQ (reference sequence). The CDR3 loop spans 14 amino acids. Using reference TRBV7-9 and TRBJ1-2 for the parts outside the CDR3, the full variable domain is DTGVSQNPRHKITKRGQNVTFRCDPISEHNRLYWYRQTLGQGPEFLTYFQNEAQLEKSRLLSDRFSAERPKGSFSTLEIQRTEQGDSAMYLCASSSRDRGHGYTFGSGTRLTVV.

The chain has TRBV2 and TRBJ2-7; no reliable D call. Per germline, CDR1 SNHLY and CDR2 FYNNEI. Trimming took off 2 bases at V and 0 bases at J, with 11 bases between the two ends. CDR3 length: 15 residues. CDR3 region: CASSESRQSSYEQYF. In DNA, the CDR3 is TGTGCCAGCAGTGAAAGCAGGCAGAGCTCCTACGAGCAGTACTTC.

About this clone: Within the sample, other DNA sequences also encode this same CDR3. The CDR3: CAISEQGLNQPQHF. CDR3 coding DNA: TGTGCCATCAGTGAACAGGGCCTAAATCAGCCCCAGCATTTT. The chain has TRBV10-3 and TRBJ1-5; D is perhaps TRBD1 (6 bases). This CDR3 is 14 amino acids long. V lost 3 bases to trimming and J lost 4 bases, with 10 bases between them. The germline V gene has CDR1 ENHRY and CDR2 SYGVKD.

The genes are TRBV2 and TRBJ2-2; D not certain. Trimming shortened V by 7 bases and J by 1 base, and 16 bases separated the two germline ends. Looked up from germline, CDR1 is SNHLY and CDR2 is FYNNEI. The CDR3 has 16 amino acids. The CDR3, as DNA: TGTGCCAGCAAAGGAATTGCGGCGAGGAACACCGGGGAGCTGTTTTTT. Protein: CASKGIAARNTGELFF.

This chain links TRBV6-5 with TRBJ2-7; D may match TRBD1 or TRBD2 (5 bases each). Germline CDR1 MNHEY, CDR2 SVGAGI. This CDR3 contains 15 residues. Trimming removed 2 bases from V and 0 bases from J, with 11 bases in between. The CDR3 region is CASSYGGRVSYEQYF. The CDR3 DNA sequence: TGTGCCAGCAGTTACGGGGGAAGAGTCTCCTACGAGCAGTACTTC.

In DNA form, the CDR3 reads TGTGCCAGCAGCGGCGAGTATCTCGATGAGCAGTTCTTC. Protein product: CASSGEYLDEQFF. V gene TRBV11-3 combines with J gene TRBJ2-1; D is unclear. The CDR3 loop spans 13 amino acids. Germline V gene lookup returns CDR1 SGHNT and CDR2 YENEEA. The V and J ends lost 5 bases and 8 bases respectively, with 13 bases between them.

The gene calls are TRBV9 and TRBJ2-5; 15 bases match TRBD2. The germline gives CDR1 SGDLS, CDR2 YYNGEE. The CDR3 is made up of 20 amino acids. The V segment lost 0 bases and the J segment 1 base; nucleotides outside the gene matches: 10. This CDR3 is CASSVVGTSGGTPLQETQYF. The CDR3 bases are TGTGCCAGCAGCGTAGTTGGGACTAGCGGGGGGACACCCCTCCAAGAGACCCAGTACTTC. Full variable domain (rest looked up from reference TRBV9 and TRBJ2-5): DSGVTQTPKHLITATGQRVTLRCSPRSGDLSVYWYQQSLDQGLQFLIQYYNGEERAKGNILERFSAQQFPDLHSELNLSSLELGDSALYFCASSVVGTSGGTPLQETQYFGPGTRLLVL.

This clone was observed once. The CDR3: CASSWTPGGEQYF. CDR3 nucleotides: TGCGCCAGCAGCTGGACTCCAGGGGGCGAGCAGTACTTC. The rearrangement uses TRBV5-1 and TRBJ2-7; 7 positions match TRBD1. The CDR3 totals 13 residues. V dropped 3 bases and J dropped 6; count of bases not matched to a gene: 6. Germline CDR1 SGHRS, CDR2 YFSETQ.